Presented here are 2 T cell receptor beta chains from one specimen sequenced in a study of blood T cells in healthy people across ages. Primers used in a second PCR of roughly 7 to 12 cycles were a sample-barcoded 5' primer and a J-beta primer mix. Via MiXCR, TCRdb re-called the 5' RACE reads, giving one row per CDR3 protein. The sample shows 850,000 to 950,000 distinct CDR3 sequences, around 26% of them seen only once. The sequencing input was blood. Source of these receptors: an elderly woman in good health.

Many counts were recorded for this clonotype. The CDR3 reads CASSVGTASYEQYF. The CDR3 bases are TGTGCCAGCAGCGTAGGGACAGCCTCCTACGAGCAGTACTTC. V and J are TRBV9 and TRBJ2-7; a weak D match, TRBD1 (6 bases). Trimming removed 0 bases at V and 0 bases at J, with 7 bases between. The germline CDR1 and CDR2 sequences are SGDLS and YYNGEE. The CDR3 runs to 14 residues.

V gene TRBV28 combines with J gene TRBJ2-2, with D perhaps TRBD2 (5 bases). Trimming took off 5 bases at V and 7 bases at J, with 8 bases between the two ends. The CDR3 is 12 residues long. In germline, CDR1 is MDHEN, CDR2 SYDVKM. The CDR3 sequence: CASSPGVGELFF. CDR3 DNA: TGTGCCAGCAGTCCCGGGGTCGGGGAGCTGTTTTTT.